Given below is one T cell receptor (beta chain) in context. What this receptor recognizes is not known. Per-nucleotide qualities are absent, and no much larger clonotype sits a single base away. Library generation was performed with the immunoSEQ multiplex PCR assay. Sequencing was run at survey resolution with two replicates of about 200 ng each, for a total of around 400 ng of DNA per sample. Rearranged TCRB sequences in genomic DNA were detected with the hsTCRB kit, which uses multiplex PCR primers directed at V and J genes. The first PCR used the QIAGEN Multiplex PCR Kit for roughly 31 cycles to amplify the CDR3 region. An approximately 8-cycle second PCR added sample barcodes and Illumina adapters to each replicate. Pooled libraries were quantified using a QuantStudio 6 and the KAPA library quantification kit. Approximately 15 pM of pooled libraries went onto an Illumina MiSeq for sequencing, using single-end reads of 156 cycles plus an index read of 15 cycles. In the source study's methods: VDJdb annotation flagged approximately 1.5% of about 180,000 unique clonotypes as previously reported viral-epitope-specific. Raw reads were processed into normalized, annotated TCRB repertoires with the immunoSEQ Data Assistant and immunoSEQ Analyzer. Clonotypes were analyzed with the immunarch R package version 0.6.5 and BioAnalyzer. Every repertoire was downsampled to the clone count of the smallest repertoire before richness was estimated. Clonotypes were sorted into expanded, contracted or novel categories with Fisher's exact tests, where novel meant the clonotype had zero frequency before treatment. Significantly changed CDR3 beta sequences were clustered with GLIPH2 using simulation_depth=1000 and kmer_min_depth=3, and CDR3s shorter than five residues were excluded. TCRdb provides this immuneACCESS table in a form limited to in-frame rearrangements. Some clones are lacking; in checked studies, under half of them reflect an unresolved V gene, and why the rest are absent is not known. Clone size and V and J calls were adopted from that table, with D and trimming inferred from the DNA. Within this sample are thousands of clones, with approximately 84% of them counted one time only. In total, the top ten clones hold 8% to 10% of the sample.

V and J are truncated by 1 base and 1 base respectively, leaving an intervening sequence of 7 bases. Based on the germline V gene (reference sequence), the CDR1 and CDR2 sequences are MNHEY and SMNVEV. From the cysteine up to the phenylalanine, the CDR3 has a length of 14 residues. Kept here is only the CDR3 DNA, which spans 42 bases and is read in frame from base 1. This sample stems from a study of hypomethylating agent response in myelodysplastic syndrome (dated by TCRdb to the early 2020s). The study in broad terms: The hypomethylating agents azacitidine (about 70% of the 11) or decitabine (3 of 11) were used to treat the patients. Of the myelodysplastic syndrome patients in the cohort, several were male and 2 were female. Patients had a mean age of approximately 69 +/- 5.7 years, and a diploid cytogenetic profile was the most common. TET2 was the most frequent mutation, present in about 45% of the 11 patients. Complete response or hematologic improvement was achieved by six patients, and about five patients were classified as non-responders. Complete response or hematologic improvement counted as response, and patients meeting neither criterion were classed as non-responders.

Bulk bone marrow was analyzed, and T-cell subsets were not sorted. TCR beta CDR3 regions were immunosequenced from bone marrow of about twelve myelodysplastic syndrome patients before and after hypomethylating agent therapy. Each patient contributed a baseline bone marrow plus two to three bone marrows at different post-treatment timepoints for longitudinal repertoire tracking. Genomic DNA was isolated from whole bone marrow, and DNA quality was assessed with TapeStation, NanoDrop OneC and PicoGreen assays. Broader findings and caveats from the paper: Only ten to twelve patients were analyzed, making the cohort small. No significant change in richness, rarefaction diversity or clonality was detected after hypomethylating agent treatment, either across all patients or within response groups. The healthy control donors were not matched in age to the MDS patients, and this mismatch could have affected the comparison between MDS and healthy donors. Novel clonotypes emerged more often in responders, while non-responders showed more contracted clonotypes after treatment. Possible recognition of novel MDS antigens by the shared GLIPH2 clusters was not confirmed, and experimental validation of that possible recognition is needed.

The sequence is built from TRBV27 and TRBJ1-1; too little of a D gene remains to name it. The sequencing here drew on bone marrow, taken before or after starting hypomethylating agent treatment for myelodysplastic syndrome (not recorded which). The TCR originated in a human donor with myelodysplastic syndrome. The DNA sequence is TGTGCCAGCAGTTTATGGGTGGGGAACACTGAAGCTTTCTTT. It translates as CASSLWVGNTEAFF.